One and the same sample provided the 10 T cell receptor beta chains below, sequenced in a study of cytomegalovirus exposure and HLA in healthy donors. This PCR relied on a set of 60 Vbeta primers and 13 Jbeta primers. Data came from immunoSEQ multiplex PCR; TCRdb stores just in-frame clones and leaves some out. The sample has about 130,000 clones, 66% seen once. The sample was PBMCs. These TCRs come from a human donor in good health.

In this sample, this clone turned up a few times. The chain uses TRBV5-1 and TRBJ1-1; TRBD1 might be the D (6 bases). Germline CDR1 is SGHRS and CDR2 is YFSETQ. V was shortened by 0 bases and J by 5 bases, with 8 bases between the two germline ends. CDR3 length: 13 amino acids. CDR3 sequence: CASSLAGETEAFF. DNA of the CDR3: TGCGCCAGCAGCTTGGCAGGGGAAACTGAAGCTTTCTTT.

The V call is TRBV6-5, the J call TRBJ1-5, with D tentatively TRBD1 (5 bases). Deletions cut 0 bases from V and 7 bases from J, with 10 bases between. Germline CDR1 MNHEY, CDR2 SVGAGI. The CDR3 sequence is 14 residues long. The CDR3 bases are TGTGCCAGCAGTTACTCGGGGGGAGAACAGCCCCAGCATTTT. Encoded protein: CASSYSGGEQPQHF.

On this clone: The junction departs from the called germline gene at one end, perhaps through a read error. The V gene is TRBV11-2, the J gene TRBJ2-2; weak D call: TRBD2 (5 bases). CDR1 SGHAT and CDR2 FQNNGV come from the germline V gene. CDR3 size: 14 residues. The CDR3 region has the DNA TGTGCCAGCAGCCCAATCCGGAACACCGGGGAGCTGCTTTTT. It specifies CASSPIRNTGELLF.

In this sample, this clone turned up once. V is TRBV6-5 and J is TRBJ2-5, with D tentatively TRBD2 (5 bases). The CDR3 is made up of 14 amino acids. V was trimmed by 4 bases and J by 5 bases, leaving 14 bases between them. Germline values: CDR1 MNHEY, CDR2 SVGAGI. The CDR3, as DNA: TGTGCCAGCAGTTCCACCGGGCCGGGGGAGACCCAGTACTTC. This encodes CASSSTGPGETQYF.

Points on this clone: Other nucleotide sequences from this sample produce the same CDR3. This rearrangement joins TRBV5-1 to TRBJ1-5; 9 bases fit TRBD1. The CDR3 extends over 14 amino acids. Germline CDR1 reads SGHRS; CDR2 reads YFSETQ. V was pared by 4 bases and J by 4 bases, with 3 bases of the junction left unmatched. CDR3: CASSPTGGNQPQHF. The DNA for the CDR3 is TGCGCCAGCAGCCCGACAGGGGGGAATCAGCCCCAGCATTTT.

The V call is TRBV7-3, the J call TRBJ1-2, with D possibly matching TRBD1 (5 bases). This CDR3 region has 15 residues. The V gene's germline CDR1 is SGHTA and CDR2 FQGTGA. V was cut by 5 bases and J by 4 bases, with 17 bases left in between. The CDR3 DNA sequence: TGTGCCAGCAGCCAAGGGACTTTATACCCCTATGGCTACACCTTC. It specifies CASSQGTLYPYGYTF.

The CDR3 protein is CASSSGGLAGGPRYF. The DNA for the CDR3 is TGTGCCAGCAGCTCCGGTGGCCTAGCGGGAGGGCCCCGATACTTC. The V and J genes are TRBV11-3 and TRBJ2-7; 12 bases are shared with TRBD2. The V segment lost 4 bases and the J segment 13 bases; nucleotides outside the gene matches: 14. Germline V gene sequence: CDR1 SGHNT, CDR2 YENEEA. This CDR3 contains 15 residues. The full variable domain, in which reference TRBV11-3 and TRBJ2-7 provide the parts outside the CDR3, is EAGVVQSPRYKIIEKKQPVAFWCNPISGHNTLYWYLQNLGQGPELLIRYENEEAVDDSQLPKDRFSAERLKGVDSTLKIQPAELGDSAVYLCASSSGGLAGGPRYFGPGTRLTVT.

This chain links TRBV18 with TRBJ2-3, with 8 bases fitting TRBD1. Trimming removed 0 bases from V and 0 bases from J; junction bases left unmatched: 5. The CDR3 sequence is 17 residues long. The V gene's germline CDR1 is KGHSH and CDR2 LQKENI. DNA of the CDR3: TGTGCCAGCTCACCACCTCAGGGGGCCCCTAGCACAGATACGCAGTATTTT. Translation gives CASSPPQGAPSTDTQYF.

The chain combines TRBV9 with TRBJ2-5, with TRBD1 as a possible D gene (7 bases). CDR1 and CDR2 (germline): SGDLS, YYNGEE. The CDR3 runs 15 residues. Trimming pared 0 bases from V and 4 bases from J, leaving 13 bases between. CDR3 protein: CASSVAGGRIETQYF. The DNA of the CDR3 is TGTGCCAGCAGCGTAGCAGGGGGGAGGATAGAGACCCAGTACTTC.

This clone was seen more than once but under ten times. V is TRBV5-4 and J is TRBJ1-4; D unresolved. V was cut by 0 bases and J by 10 bases, with 10 bases left in between. Germline assignment: CDR1 SGHNT and CDR2 YYREEE (reference sequence). The length of the CDR3 is 13 residues. The CDR3 DNA sequence: TGTGCCAGCAGCTTGGGTTCTCCGGGAAAACTGTTTTTT. Encoded protein: CASSLGSPGKLFF.